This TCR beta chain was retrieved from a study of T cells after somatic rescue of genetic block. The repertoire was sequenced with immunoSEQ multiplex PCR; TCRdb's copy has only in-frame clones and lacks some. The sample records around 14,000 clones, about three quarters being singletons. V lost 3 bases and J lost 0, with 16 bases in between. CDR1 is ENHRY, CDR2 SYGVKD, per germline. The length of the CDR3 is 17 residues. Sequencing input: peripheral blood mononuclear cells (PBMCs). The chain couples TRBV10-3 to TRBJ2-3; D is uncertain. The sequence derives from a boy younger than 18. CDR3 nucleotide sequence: TGTGCCATCAGTGAATCAGGACCAGGATCCAGCACAGATACGCAGTATTTT. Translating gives CAISESGPGSSTDTQYF.